This T cell receptor (beta chain) was sequenced during a study of CD8 T cells in ankylosing spondylitis. General study points: A TCR beta motif of eight highly homologous variants appeared characteristic of ankylosing spondylitis blood. The disease-linked clones had a CD8+ phenotype and low blood frequencies.

Per germline, CDR1 MNHEY and CDR2 SVGAGI. The CDR3 length is 17 residues. The V and J ends lost 2 bases and 0 bases respectively, with 17 bases between them. Preparation of TCR beta libraries was done by quantitative 5'-RACE with molecular barcodes. TCRdb called the 5' RACE reads again in MiXCR, with one record for every CDR3 protein. The sample consists of about 210,000 distinct CDR3 sequences, under 8.5% of them appearing once. This clonotype was counted at least ten times. Its antigen is not known. This chain connects TRBV6-5 to TRBJ2-7; possibly TRBD1 for D (6 bases). The origin of this receptor is a female donor with ankylosing spondylitis or in good health (not recorded which). The sample was blood, either unsorted or a sorted T cell fraction (not recorded which). The CDR3 DNA is TGTGCCAGCAGTTACCCCATAGGGGGACCCCTCTCCTACGAGCAGTACTTC. Translating gives CASSYPIGGPLSYEQYF.